One sample yielded the 32 T cell receptor beta chains listed below, sequenced in a study of blood T cells in healthy people across ages. Together with a sample-barcoded 5' primer, a J-beta primer mix was included in a second PCR lasting about 7 to 11 cycles. TCRdb reprocessed the 5' RACE reads via MiXCR and lists one record per CDR3 protein. The data show roughly 700,000 distinct CDR3 sequences, 49% seen once. Input material: blood. The receptors derive from an older woman in good health.

At least ten counts were recorded for this clonotype. This chain connects TRBV10-3 to TRBJ2-7; no clear D gene. V was cut by 6 bases and J by 4 bases, with 10 bases left in between. The CDR3 has 12 amino acids. Germline CDR1 and CDR2: ENHRY and SYGVKD. CDR3: CAISPSPYEQYF. The CDR3 bases are TGTGCCATCAGCCCCTCCCCATACGAGCAGTACTTC.

The sample holds one count of this clonotype. The chain links TRBV28 to TRBJ2-1; the match to TRBD2 covers 8 bases. Germline-derived CDR1 and CDR2 are MDHEN and SYDVKM. CDR3 length equals 14 residues. The ends lost 7 bases at V and 9 bases at J; junction bases unmatched: 11. CDR3: CASMASGRRVEQFF. The DNA of the CDR3 is TGTGCCAGCATGGCCAGCGGGAGAAGGGTTGAGCAGTTCTTC.

The rearrangement links TRBV7-2 to TRBJ2-1, with 7 bases matching TRBD2. Germline values: CDR1 SGHTA, CDR2 FQGNSA. This CDR3 has 15 amino acids. Trimming removed 4 bases from V and 5 bases from J; junction bases left unmatched: 8. The CDR3 sequence: CASSSQAGLNNEQFF. CDR3 DNA sequence: TGTGCCAGCAGCTCCCAGGCGGGACTAAACAATGAGCAGTTCTTC.

The V and J genes are TRBV28 and TRBJ2-5; 9 bases match TRBD1. Looked up from germline, CDR1 is MDHEN and CDR2 is SYDVKM. There are 16 residues in the CDR3. Trimming removed 8 bases from V and 11 bases from J; junction bases left unmatched: 21. CDR3 nucleotide sequence: TGTGCCAGCGGAAGATATTCCGGGACAGGGCGGCGTGAGCAGTACTTC. This encodes CASGRYSGTGRREQYF.

The genes are TRBV3-1 and TRBJ1-2; 8 nucleotides match TRBD1. The CDR3 runs to 15 residues. J gave up 4 bases and V 4 bases, and 8 bases lay outside the gene matches. Germline CDR1 and CDR2: LGHDT and YNNKEL (reference sequence). CDR3 region: CASSPRPGGVYGYTF. Here the CDR3 DNA reads TGTGCCAGCAGCCCCCGGCCAGGGGGCGTCTATGGCTACACCTTC.

This CDR3 is CASSPGQGNYEQYF. For the CDR3, the DNA is TGTGCCAGCAGCCCAGGACAGGGAAACTACGAGCAGTACTTC. The chain carries TRBV9 and TRBJ2-4, with 8 bases identical to TRBD1. With the DNA end fitting TRBJ2-7 better, the J assignment may be wrong. Germline V lookup: CDR1 SGDLS, CDR2 YYNGEE. The CDR3 runs to 14 residues.

This clonotype was seen just once. The chain employs TRBV18 and TRBJ1-6; 7 bases fit TRBD1. J was trimmed by 7 bases and V by 3 bases; bases with no gene match: 3. Germline V CDR1 and CDR2: KGHSH, LQKENI. This CDR3 has 14 amino acids. For the CDR3, the DNA is TGTGCCAGCTCACCGACAGGGATGAATTCACCCCTCCACTTT. The encoded protein is CASSPTGMNSPLHF.

The chain is built from TRBV7-2 and TRBJ1-6, with 8 bases fitting TRBD1. Trimming removed 6 bases from V and 9 bases from J; junction bases left unmatched: 7. The CDR3 has 14 residues. Per germline, CDR1 SGHTA and CDR2 FQGNSA. The CDR3 protein is CASRRTGLISPLHF. The CDR3 coding sequence is TGTGCCAGCAGGCGGACAGGGCTGATTTCACCCCTCCACTTT.

This clonotype came up a few times. This clone may be a read error of a much larger clone one base away. The chain carries TRBV29-1 and TRBJ2-5; no clear D. Gene TRBJ2-1 matches the end of the DNA better, so the J call may be wrong. CDR3 size: 11 residues. Germline-derived CDR1 and CDR2 are SQVTM and ANQGSEA. The CDR3 sequence: CSGYVQETQFF. For the CDR3, the DNA is TGCAGCGGATACGTGCAAGAGACCCAGTTCTTC.

The chain couples TRBV25-1 to TRBJ2-3; 10 bases match TRBD2. This CDR3 has 17 amino acids. Germline CDR1 reads MGHDK; CDR2 reads SYGVNS. The V and J ends lost 1 base and 6 bases, in that order; junction bases with no gene match: 10. CDR3 nucleotide sequence: TGTGCCAGCAGTGAATTTTCTGAAGCGGGAGGGCGCGATACGCAGTATTTT. Protein: CASSEFSEAGGRDTQYF. The full variable domain, completed using reference TRBV25-1 and TRBJ2-3, is EADIYQTPRYLVIGTGKKITLECSQTMGHDKMYWYQQDPGMELHLIHYSYGVNSTEKGDLSSESTVSRIRTEHFPLTLESARPSHTSQYLCASSEFSEAGGRDTQYFGPGTRLTVL.

This clonotype was counted a few times. V is TRBV10-3 and J is TRBJ2-7; 11 nucleotides align to TRBD1. Germline CDR1 ENHRY, CDR2 SYGVKD. The CDR3 is made up of 17 amino acids. V trimming: 7 bases; J trimming: 6 bases; junction bases outside the gene matches: 17. The CDR3 DNA reads TGTGCCATCAACCCGGGACAGGGGGGGCTAGCGCGTCCCGAGCAGTACTTC. Protein sequence: CAINPGQGGLARPEQYF.

This clonotype came up once. The chain joins TRBV4-3 to TRBJ1-1; TRBD1 matches at 7 bases. Germline values: CDR1 LGHNA, CDR2 YSLEER. V was clipped by 3 bases and J by 0 bases; unmatched bases: 4. CDR3 length: 15 amino acids. The chain's CDR3 is CASSHRQGMNTEAFF. The DNA of the CDR3 is TGCGCCAGCAGCCATCGACAGGGAATGAACACTGAAGCTTTCTTT.

The chain is built from TRBV5-1 and TRBJ2-5; 10 bases align to TRBD1. The V and J ends lost 3 bases and 11 bases, in that order; junction bases with no gene match: 10. Germline V gene lookup returns CDR1 SGHRS and CDR2 YFSETQ. The length of the CDR3 is 14 residues. In DNA form, the CDR3 reads TGCGCCAGCAGCTCGATCGACAGGGGGCGGGAGCAGTACTTC. It specifies CASSSIDRGREQYF.

This clonotype was picked up many times. The genes are TRBV3-1 and TRBJ2-5; 11 bases are shared with TRBD2. The CDR3 extends over 16 amino acids. Trimming took 1 base from V and 11 from J; bases not matched to a gene: 12. Germline V gene lookup returns CDR1 LGHDT and CDR2 YNNKEL (reference sequence). The CDR3 reads CASSQVFTSGSNEQYF. The CDR3 DNA is TGTGCCAGCAGCCAAGTCTTCACTAGCGGGAGTAATGAGCAGTACTTC.

The chain combines TRBV4-2 with TRBJ1-4, with 7 positions matching TRBD1. This CDR3 has 17 amino acids. V was clipped by 3 bases and J by 0 bases; unmatched bases: 7. Per germline, CDR1 LGHNA and CDR2 YNFKEQ. The chain's CDR3 is CASSQAGTAATNEKLFF. In DNA, the CDR3 is TGTGCCAGCAGCCAGGCCGGGACAGCAGCAACTAATGAAAAACTGTTTTTT.

This clonotype was counted many times. The rearrangement uses TRBV20-1 and TRBJ2-5; TRBD2 matches at 16 bases. The CDR3 has 16 residues. Per the germline V gene, CDR1 is DFQATT and CDR2 is SNEGSKA (reference sequence). Trimming cost V 2 bases and J 5 bases; bases outside gene matches: 5. The CDR3 is CSARRGTSGRGETQYF. The CDR3 DNA is TGCAGTGCTAGACGGGGGACTAGCGGGAGGGGCGAGACCCAGTACTTC.

In regard to this clonotype: At one boundary the junction diverges from the germline segment, which might be a read error. The genes are TRBV7-2 and TRBJ1-2, with D possibly matching TRBD1 (5 bases). From germline, CDR1 is SGHTA and CDR2 FQGNSA. This CDR3 region has 15 residues. Here the CDR3 DNA reads TGTGCCAGCAACCCCCCGGGACGGCGTAGATATGACTACACCTTC. Translation gives CASNPPGRRRYDYTF.

The gene calls are TRBV11-1 and TRBJ2-1, with 7 bases fitting TRBD2. The germline gives CDR1 SGHAT, CDR2 FQDESV (reference sequence). This CDR3 contains 13 residues. V shed 5 bases, J shed 10 bases, and the junction held 8 bases outside the gene matches. This chain's CDR3 is CASSRLGGSEQFF. In DNA, the CDR3 is TGTGCCAGCAGCCGGCTGGGGGGGAGCGAGCAGTTCTTC.

This clonotype appeared a few times. This CDR3 reads CSVEEGRRVGGYTF. The CDR3 DNA reads as TGCAGCGTTGAAGAGGGGCGTCGGGTGGGCGGCTACACCTTC. The genes are TRBV29-1 and TRBJ1-2, with D possibly TRBD1 on 5 matching bases. Germline V gene lookup returns CDR1 SQVTM and CDR2 ANQGSEA. Trimming took off 0 bases at V and 8 bases at J, with 16 bases between the two ends. The CDR3 consists of 14 residues.

This clonotype turned up a few times. The chain is built from TRBV12-3 or TRBV12-4 and TRBJ1-1; D possibly corresponds to TRBD1 (6 bases). V was clipped by 5 bases and J by 5 bases, with 18 bases between them. The CDR3 spans 15 residues. This CDR3 is CASSRRGGETTEAFF. CDR3 DNA: TGTGCCAGCAGTAGAAGAGGGGGGGAGACAACTGAAGCTTTCTTT.

The chain recombines TRBV3-1 with TRBJ1-4; no reliable D call. The CDR3 consists of 14 residues. Germline V CDR1 and CDR2: LGHDT, YNNKEL (reference sequence). Trimming cost V 5 bases and J 5 bases, with 12 bases left between them. The CDR3 reads CASSSYSGNEKLFF. CDR3 bases: TGTGCCAGCAGCTCATACTCCGGCAATGAAAAACTGTTTTTT.

The rearrangement joins TRBV11-3 to TRBJ2-7; the D is unclear. V was shortened by 5 bases and J by 7 bases, with 24 bases between the two germline ends. In germline, CDR1 is SGHNT, CDR2 YENEEA. The CDR3 totals 16 residues. For the CDR3, the DNA is TGTGCCAGCAGCCCATTCAGGAGCGCCGCCTACAATGAGCAGTACTTC. It translates to CASSPFRSAAYNEQYF.

The genes are TRBV7-2 and TRBJ2-7; perhaps TRBD1 as D (6 bases). The CDR3 totals 15 residues. The germline CDR1 and CDR2 sequences are SGHTA and FQGNSA. V dropped 1 base and J dropped 1 base, with 11 bases sitting between them. The CDR3 DNA is TGTGCCAGCAGCTTAGGTCCAGGGGAATCCTACGAGCAGTACTTC. Its translation is CASSLGPGESYEQYF.

The chain employs TRBV7-3 and TRBJ2-1; D is ambiguous. The V and J ends lost 3 bases and 10 bases respectively, with 10 bases between them. The CDR3 runs to 12 residues. Germline CDR1 and CDR2: SGHTA and FQGTGA. CDR3 bases: TGTGCCAGCAGCTTCACAAAGGGCGAGCAGTTCTTC. It is translated as CASSFTKGEQFF.

About this clonotype itself: Since a much larger clone is just one base distant, this may be a read error. V and J are TRBV6-2 or TRBV6-3 and TRBJ2-3, with unresolved D. The CDR3 runs to 12 residues. Germline V gene data show CDR1 as MNHEY and CDR2 as SVGEGT. Trimming removed 4 bases at V and 5 bases at J, with 7 bases between. CDR3 bases: TGTGCCAGCAGTTTTGCTATAGATACGCAGTATTTT. This encodes CASSFAIDTQYF.

The V gene is TRBV5-5, the J gene TRBJ2-5, with TRBD2 as a possible D gene (6 bases). V lost 7 bases and J 4 bases, leaving 17 bases between the germline ends. Germline V CDR1 and CDR2: SGHKS, YYEKEE (reference sequence). This CDR3 has 14 residues. CDR3 in DNA: TGTGCCAGCTGGGCCGGGAGAAGAGTAGAGACCCAGTACTTC. It codes for CASWAGRRVETQYF.

The chain uses TRBV5-5 and TRBJ1-1; possibly TRBD1 for D (6 bases). Germline V lookup: CDR1 SGHKS, CDR2 YYEKEE (reference sequence). V lost 0 bases, J lost 4 bases, and 16 bases lay in between. There are 16 residues in the CDR3. CDR3 sequence reads: CASSLVWGPRSTEAFF. The CDR3 nucleotides are TGTGCCAGCAGCTTGGTTTGGGGGCCTCGGAGCACTGAAGCTTTCTTT.

The chain joins TRBV20-1 to TRBJ2-1; 8 bases match TRBD2. CDR3 length equals 16 residues. Trimming at V came to 0 bases and at J to 4 bases, leaving 8 bases not matched to a gene. CDR1 and CDR2 (germline): DFQATT, SNEGSKA (reference sequence). The CDR3 sequence: CSARDPVAGSYNEQFF. The CDR3 nucleotides read TGCAGTGCTAGAGATCCCGTAGCGGGATCGTACAATGAGCAGTTCTTC.

Only a few counts were recorded for this clonotype. The chain has TRBV5-1 and TRBJ1-1; TRBD1 might be the D (5 bases). In germline, CDR1 is SGHRS, CDR2 YFSETQ. The CDR3 covers 15 residues. Trimming cost V 4 bases and J 2 bases, with 15 bases left between them. CDR3 in DNA: TGCGCCAGCAGCCCCCTGACAGCCGAAAACACTGAAGCTTTCTTT. It specifies CASSPLTAENTEAFF.

This clonotype has just one count. A much larger clone lies a single base off, so this may be a read error. The chain recombines TRBV20-1 with TRBJ1-5; D is undetermined. The CDR3 runs 13 residues. CDR1 is DFQATT, CDR2 SNEGSKA, per germline (reference sequence). Between the trimmed V and J ends, which lost 3 bases and 9 bases, there was a span of 15 bases. Written as DNA, the CDR3 is TGCAGTGCTAGCGGATCTACTTGGGGGCCCCAGCATTTT. Protein: CSASGSTWGPQHF.

This clonotype was seen more than once but under ten times. The chain employs TRBV28 and TRBJ2-7; the match to TRBD1 covers 8 bases. Germline loops: CDR1 MDHEN, CDR2 SYDVKM. CDR3 length: 13 amino acids. Unmatched junction bases numbered 6, after V lost 11 bases and J lost 0 bases. DNA of the CDR3: TGTGCCCATCGGGACAGGACCTCCTACGAGCAGTACTTC. Translation gives CAHRDRTSYEQYF.

This chain joins TRBV6-2 or TRBV6-3 and TRBJ1-2, with D maybe TRBD1 (6 bases). V was shortened by 6 bases and J by 4 bases, with 18 bases between the two germline ends. This CDR3 has 15 amino acids. The germline gives CDR1 MNHEY, CDR2 SVGEGT. Here the CDR3 DNA reads TGTGCCAGCAGAGGCAGGGGCTCCGGCGGCTATGGCTACACCTTC. This translates into CASRGRGSGGYGYTF.